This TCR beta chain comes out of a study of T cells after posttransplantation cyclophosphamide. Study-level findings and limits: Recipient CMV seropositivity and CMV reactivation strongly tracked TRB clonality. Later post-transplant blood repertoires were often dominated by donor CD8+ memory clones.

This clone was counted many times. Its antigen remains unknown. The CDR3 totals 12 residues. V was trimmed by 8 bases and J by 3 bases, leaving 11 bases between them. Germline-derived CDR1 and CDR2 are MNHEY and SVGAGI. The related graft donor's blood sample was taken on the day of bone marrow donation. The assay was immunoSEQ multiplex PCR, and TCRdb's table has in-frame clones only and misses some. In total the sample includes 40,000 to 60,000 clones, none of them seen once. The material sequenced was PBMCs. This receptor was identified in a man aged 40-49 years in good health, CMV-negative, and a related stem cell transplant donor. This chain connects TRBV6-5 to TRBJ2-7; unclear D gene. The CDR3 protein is CASGKRSYEQYF. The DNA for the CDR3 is TGTGCCAGCGGAAAAAGGAGCTACGAGCAGTACTTC.